Shown below are 29 T cell receptor beta chains from a single sample sequenced in a study of monozygotic twins with inflammatory bowel disease. Reprocessing the 5' RACE reads, TCRdb reports a single entry for every CDR3 protein and omits DNA. In total, the table holds roughly 160,000 distinct CDR3 sequences. Sample: blood. The receptors originated from a human donor with ulcerative colitis or Crohn's disease, or a healthy co-twin of an affected twin (not recorded which).

V is TRBV10-3 and J is TRBJ1-5; TCRdb lists TRBD1, though no DNA is available to test this call. Germline-derived CDR1 and CDR2 are ENHRY and SYGVKD. The CDR3 covers 14 residues. CDR3 residues: CAISDFSGSQPQHF.

The chain has TRBV5-1 and TRBJ1-2; TCRdb designates TRBD1, a call that cannot be tested without DNA. The CDR3 contains 15 residues. Germline values: CDR1 SGHRS, CDR2 YFSETQ. CDR3 region: CASSGRDRGDYGYTF.

The chain is built from TRBV5-1 and TRBJ2-3; absent DNA, TCRdb's TRBD1 call cannot be checked. CDR3 length: 15 amino acids. Germline V lookup: CDR1 SGHRS, CDR2 YFSETQ. This CDR3 is CASSLGQGSTDTQYF.

The V call is TRBV20-1, the J call TRBJ2-4; with no DNA, the TCRdb D assignment of TRBD2 cannot be verified. Per germline, CDR1 DFQATT and CDR2 SNEGSKA (reference sequence). This CDR3 is built from 17 residues. CDR3 region: CSARGLAGPPAKNIQYF.

The rearrangement joins TRBV5-1 to TRBJ2-1; TCRdb calls TRBD1, which cannot be checked without DNA. This CDR3 contains 17 residues. Looked up from germline, CDR1 is SGHRS and CDR2 is YFSETQ. The CDR3 region is CASSLAGIPGRDNEQFF.

This chain uses TRBV12-3 or TRBV12-4 with TRBJ2-5; the TRBD1 assignment by TCRdb is unverifiable without DNA. The CDR3 runs 13 residues. This chain's CDR3 is CASSPGHQETQYF.

The chain is built from TRBV29-1 and TRBJ1-4; TCRdb outputs TRBD1, but without DNA this stays unchecked. The V gene's germline CDR1 is SQVTM and CDR2 ANQGSEA. The CDR3 extends over 14 amino acids. The CDR3: CSVGRDRASEKLFF.

This chain uses TRBV30 with TRBJ1-2. Per the germline V gene, CDR1 is GTSNPN and CDR2 is SVGIG (reference sequence). The CDR3 has 15 residues. CDR3 residues: CAWSVYGRPNYGYTF.

The genes are TRBV6-5 and TRBJ1-1. Germline V gene lookup returns CDR1 MNHEY and CDR2 SVGAGI. There are 14 residues in the CDR3. CDR3 amino acids: CASSYGTANTEAFF.

The V call is TRBV10-3, the J call TRBJ2-1; as DNA is missing, the TRBD2 call by TCRdb cannot be tested. The CDR3 spans 13 residues. In germline, CDR1 is ENHRY, CDR2 SYGVKD. The CDR3 spells CAIKTERENEQFF.

The rearrangement joins TRBV6-5 to TRBJ2-7. Germline values: CDR1 MNHEY, CDR2 SVGAGI. The CDR3 spans 11 residues. This CDR3 reads CASSYSNEQYF.

The chain carries TRBV7-2 and TRBJ1-2; the TRBD1 assignment by TCRdb is unverifiable without DNA. CDR1 is SGHTA, CDR2 FQGNSA, per germline. The CDR3 is 13 residues long. The CDR3 region is CASSLPGQAGYTF.

The chain is built from TRBV18 and TRBJ2-1. Germline V gives CDR1 KGHSH, CDR2 LQKENI. The CDR3 runs 15 residues. The CDR3: CASSPLGGSYNEQFF.

The V gene is TRBV6-5, the J gene TRBJ1-2; TCRdb returns TRBD1, unconfirmable since there is no DNA. This CDR3 spans 18 amino acids. The germline V gene has CDR1 MNHEY and CDR2 SVGAGI. CDR3 protein: CASSYRRTGGARNYGYTF.

The rearrangement links TRBV20-1 to TRBJ2-7; TCRdb proposes TRBD2, but this gene call is untestable without DNA. CDR1 is DFQATT and CDR2 is SNEGSKA in the germline V gene (reference sequence). This CDR3 is 15 amino acids long. CDR3 protein: CSAGGGTSVNYEQYF.

The rearrangement uses TRBV4-3 and TRBJ2-3; without DNA, the TCRdb call of TRBD1 cannot be checked. The CDR3 consists of 16 residues. Germline V gene lookup returns CDR1 LGHNA and CDR2 YSLEER. The CDR3 reads CASSQTDRGRADTQYF.

The CDR3 here is CASSPKGGEIDEQYF. The chain links TRBV7-9 to TRBJ2-7; the D gene TCRdb calls, TRBD2, cannot be checked with no DNA. CDR3 length: 15 residues. The V gene's germline CDR1 is SEHNR and CDR2 FQNEAQ (reference sequence).

J is TRBJ1-5 and V is TRBV2; without DNA, the TCRdb call of TRBD1 cannot be checked. CDR3 size: 13 residues. From germline, CDR1 is SNHLY and CDR2 FYNNEI. The CDR3 region is CASDRRVGQPQHF. Looking up the rest from reference TRBV2 and TRBJ1-5 gives the full variable domain: EPEVTQTPSHQVTQMGQEVILRCVPISNHLYFYWYRQILGQKVEFLVSFYNNEISEKSEIFDDQFSVERPDGSNFTLKIRSTKLEDSAMYFCASDRRVGQPQHFGDGTRLSIL.

The chain uses TRBV20-1 and TRBJ2-1; there is no DNA to check the TCRdb D call of TRBD2. There are 15 residues in the CDR3. CDR1 and CDR2 (germline): DFQATT, SNEGSKA (reference sequence). CDR3 protein: CSARDRGLPGNEQFF.

The genes are TRBV7-2 and TRBJ1-3. Germline loops: CDR1 SGHTA, CDR2 FQGNSA. The CDR3 consists of 15 residues. The CDR3 here is CASSLFWGGGNTIYF.

The V gene is TRBV19, the J gene TRBJ2-6. Germline CDR1 LNHDA, CDR2 SQIVND (reference sequence). The CDR3 covers 16 residues. CDR3 sequence reads: CASKGATTSGANVLTF. The whole variable domain, filled in from reference TRBV19 and TRBJ2-6, reads DGGITQSPKYLFRKEGQNVTLSCEQNLNHDAMYWYRQDPGQGLRLIYYSQIVNDFQKGDIAEGYSVSREKKESFPLTVTSAQKNPTAFYLCASKGATTSGANVLTFGAGSRLTVL.

This sequence joins TRBV29-1 and TRBJ2-7; TCRdb proposes TRBD2, but this gene call is untestable without DNA. Germline assignment: CDR1 SQVTM and CDR2 ANQGSEA. The CDR3 has 13 residues. The CDR3: CSVELGGSYEQYF.

This chain connects TRBV20-1 to TRBJ1-3. The CDR3 has 11 residues. CDR1 is DFQATT, CDR2 SNEGSKA, per germline (reference sequence). The CDR3 here is CSARAGNTIYF.

The chain combines TRBV7-6 with TRBJ2-2; no DNA is available, so the TRBD1 call from TCRdb remains unchecked. CDR1 SGHVS and CDR2 FNYEAQ come from the germline V gene. The CDR3 is 16 residues long. The CDR3 is CASSPRQGGNTGELFF.

This chain uses TRBV25-1 with TRBJ2-3; TCRdb's assignment of TRBD1 cannot be checked, as there is no DNA. Germline values: CDR1 MGHDK, CDR2 SYGVNS. The CDR3 runs 13 residues. CDR3 in amino acids: CASRDRVADTQYF.

The rearrangement uses TRBV5-1 and TRBJ2-3. The CDR3 is 15 amino acids. Germline assignment: CDR1 SGHRS and CDR2 YFSETQ. The CDR3 loop is CASSSKIGRPDTQYF.

V gene TRBV29-1 combines with J gene TRBJ2-7; TCRdb's D call, TRBD1, is unchecked because there is no DNA. CDR1 and CDR2 (germline): SQVTM, ANQGSEA. This CDR3 has 13 residues. This CDR3 is CSVRLGGRGEQYF.

This chain's CDR3 is CASYRDKSYNEQFF. The rearrangement links TRBV11-2 to TRBJ2-1; the D gene TCRdb calls, TRBD1, cannot be checked with no DNA. The CDR3 runs to 14 residues. Germline values: CDR1 SGHAT, CDR2 FQNNGV.

The CDR3 region is CASSTNTGELFF. This chain connects TRBV27 to TRBJ2-2. The V gene's germline CDR1 is MNHEY and CDR2 SMNVEV (reference sequence). This CDR3 region has 12 residues.